This T cell receptor (beta chain) was captured by sequencing in a study of OX40 agonist ivuxolimab in advanced cancers. Study summary: Ivuxolimab, an antibody that agonizes OX40 (CD134), was administered to the patients. While on treatment, patients had intravenous ivuxolimab at 0.01 to 10 mg/kg every 2 weeks.

There are 16 residues in the CDR3. The germline V gene has CDR1 LNHDA and CDR2 SQIVND (reference sequence). V lost 5 bases to trimming and J lost 0 bases, with 14 bases between them. Study-level points and caveats: Relative to CD4+ cells, CD8+ T cells on average had more expanded clones.

Blood draws occurred at baseline, cycle 4 day 1, and cycle 7 day 1. Some clones are missing from TCRdb's copy, which holds only in-frame ones; the method was immunoSEQ multiplex PCR. The sample holds 65,000 to 70,000 clones, roughly 90% seen once. On this clone: What it recognizes is unknown.

The material sequenced was CD4+ or CD8+ T cells sorted from blood, taken in a trial of the OX40 agonist ivuxolimab. The chain has TRBV19 and TRBJ1-5; D is possibly TRBD1 (6 bases). This clonotype originated in an adult with an advanced solid tumor such as melanoma, head and neck, liver or kidney cancer. CDR3 protein: CASSHMDRNSNQPQHF. The CDR3, as DNA: TGTGCCAGTAGTCACATGGACAGAAATAGCAATCAGCCCCAGCATTTT.